This entry features one TCR beta chain sequence. The observed sequence ends 3 residues before the CDR3 terminus, with the missing tail filled in from the germline J gene. This record belongs to a study of Tregs in tolerant kidney transplant recipients. Trimming cost V 4 bases and J 7 bases; bases outside gene matches: 13. CDR3 length: 17 amino acids. CDR1 and CDR2 from the germline V gene are SGHVS and FNYEAQ. Here immunoSEQ multiplex PCR was the method, and the copy in TCRdb shows in-frame clones only, minus some. Its listing shows roughly 32,000 clones. This sequence was found in a human donor who received a combined kidney and bone marrow transplant. This sequence joins TRBV7-6 and TRBJ2-1; TRBD2 agrees at 10 bases. This specimen was CD8+ T cells from blood, taken before the transplant. CDR3 protein: CASSSLAGTSASNEQFF. The CDR3 bases that were read are TGTGCCAGCAGCTCGTTAGCCGGGACTAGCGCGAGTAATGAG.